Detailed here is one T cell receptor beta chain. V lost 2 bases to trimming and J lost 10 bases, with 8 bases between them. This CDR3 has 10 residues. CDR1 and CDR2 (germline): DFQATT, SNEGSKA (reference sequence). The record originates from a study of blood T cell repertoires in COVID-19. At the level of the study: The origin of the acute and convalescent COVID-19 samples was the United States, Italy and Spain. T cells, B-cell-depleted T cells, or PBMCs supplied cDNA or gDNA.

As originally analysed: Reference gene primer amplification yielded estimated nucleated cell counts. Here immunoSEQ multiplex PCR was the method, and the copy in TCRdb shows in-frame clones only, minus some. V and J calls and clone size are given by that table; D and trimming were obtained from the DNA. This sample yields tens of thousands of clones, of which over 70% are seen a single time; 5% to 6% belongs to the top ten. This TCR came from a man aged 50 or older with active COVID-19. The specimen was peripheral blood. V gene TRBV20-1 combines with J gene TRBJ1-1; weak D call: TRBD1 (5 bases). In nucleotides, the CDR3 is TGCAGTGCTAGACAGGGTCTAGCTTTCTTT. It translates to CSARQGLAFF.